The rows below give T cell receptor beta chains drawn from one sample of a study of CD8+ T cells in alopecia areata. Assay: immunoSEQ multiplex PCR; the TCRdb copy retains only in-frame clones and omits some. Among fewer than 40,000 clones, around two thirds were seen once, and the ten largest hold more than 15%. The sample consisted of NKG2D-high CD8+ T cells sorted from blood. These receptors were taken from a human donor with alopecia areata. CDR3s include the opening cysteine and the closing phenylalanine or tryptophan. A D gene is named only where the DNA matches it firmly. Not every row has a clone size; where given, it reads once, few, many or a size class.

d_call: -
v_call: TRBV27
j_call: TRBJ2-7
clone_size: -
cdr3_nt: -
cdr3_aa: CASSTSDSFYEQYF

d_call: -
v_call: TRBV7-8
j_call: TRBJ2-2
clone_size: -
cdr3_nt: TGTGCCAGCAGCTTAGCGTTCTTAGGAGGGCCCGGGGACACCGGGGAGCTGTTTTTT
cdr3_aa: CASSLAFLGGPGDTGELFF

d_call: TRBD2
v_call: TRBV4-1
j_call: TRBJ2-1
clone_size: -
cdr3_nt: TGCGCCAGCAGCCAAGCGGAGCTAGCGGGATCGAATGAGCAGTTCTTC
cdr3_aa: CASSQAELAGSNEQFF

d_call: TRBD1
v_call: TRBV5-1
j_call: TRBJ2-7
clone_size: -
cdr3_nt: TGCGCCAGCAGCTTGGATCCGGGACAGGGGTTCTACGAGCAGTACTTC
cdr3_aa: CASSLDPGQGFYEQYF

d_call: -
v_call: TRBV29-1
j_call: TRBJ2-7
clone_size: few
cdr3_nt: TGCAGCGTTGAGAACAGATTGGGGAATTACGAGCAGTACTTC
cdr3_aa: CSVENRLGNYEQYF

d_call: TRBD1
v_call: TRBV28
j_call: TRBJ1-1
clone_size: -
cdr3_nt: TGTGCCAGCAGTTTAGATTTCGGAAGACAGGGGGCCGGCGGCACTGAAGCTTTCTTT
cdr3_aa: CASSLDFGRQGAGGTEAFF

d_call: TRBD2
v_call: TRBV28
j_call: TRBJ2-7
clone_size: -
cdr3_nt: TGTGCCAGCAGCAGACTAGCGAACGAGCAGTACTTC
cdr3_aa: CASSRLANEQYF

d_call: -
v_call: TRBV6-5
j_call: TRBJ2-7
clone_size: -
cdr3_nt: TGTGCCAGCAGTTACAGGTCAGCCTACGAGCAGTACTTC
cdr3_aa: CASSYRSAYEQYF

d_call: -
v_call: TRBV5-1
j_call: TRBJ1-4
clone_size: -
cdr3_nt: TGCGCCAGCAGCTTGGGAGGGAACGATGAAAAACTGTTTTTT
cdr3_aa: CASSLGGNDEKLFF

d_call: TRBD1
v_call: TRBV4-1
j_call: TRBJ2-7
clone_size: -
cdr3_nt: TGCGCCAGCAGCGTCGGGACAGGGATCTACGAGCAGTACTTC
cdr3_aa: CASSVGTGIYEQYF

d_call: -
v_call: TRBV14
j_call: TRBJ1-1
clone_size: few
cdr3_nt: TGTGCCAGCAGCCAAGCCGGGTCCGTCCCTCCGAACACTGAAGCTTTCTTT
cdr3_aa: CASSQAGSVPPNTEAFF

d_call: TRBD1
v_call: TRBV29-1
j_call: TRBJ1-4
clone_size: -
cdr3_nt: TGCAGCGGGCGGCGTCGACAGGGGGAGTTTTTTAGTTTACGCGGTGAAAAACTGTTTTTT
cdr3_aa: CSGRRRQGEFFSLRGEKLFF

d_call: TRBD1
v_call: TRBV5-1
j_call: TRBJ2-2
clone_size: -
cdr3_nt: TGCGCCAGCAGCTTGTCCCCCTGGACAGGGAACACCGGGGAGCTGTTTTTT
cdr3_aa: CASSLSPWTGNTGELFF

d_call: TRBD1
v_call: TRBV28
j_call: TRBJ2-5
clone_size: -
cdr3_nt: TGTGCCAGCAGCAAGGACAGGGAGGTAGAGACCCAGTACTTC
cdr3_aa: CASSKDREVETQYF

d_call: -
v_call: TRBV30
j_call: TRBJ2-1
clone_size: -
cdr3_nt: TGTGCCTGGAGGGCCGATGGGGTCCATGAGCAGTTCTTC
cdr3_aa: CAWRADGVHEQFF

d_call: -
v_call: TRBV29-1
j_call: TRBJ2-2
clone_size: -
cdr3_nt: TGCAGCGTTGTGGGGACGGCGAACACCGGGGAGCTGTTTTTT
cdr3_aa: CSVVGTANTGELFF

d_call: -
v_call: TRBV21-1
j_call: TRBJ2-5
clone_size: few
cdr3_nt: TGTGCCAGCAGCAGAACGCGGGCGTGGCGAAAAGAGGCAGAGACCCAGTACTTC
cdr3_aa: CASSRTRAWRKEAETQYF

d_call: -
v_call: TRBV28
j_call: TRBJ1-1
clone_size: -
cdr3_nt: TGTGCCAGCAGTTTAATGTCGGGCACTGAAGCTTTCTTT
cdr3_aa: CASSLMSGTEAFF

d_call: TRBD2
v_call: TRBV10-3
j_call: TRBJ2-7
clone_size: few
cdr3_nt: TGTGCCATCGCGGTCGGGGGGGCCGGGTACGAGCAGTACTTC
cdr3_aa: CAIAVGGAGYEQYF

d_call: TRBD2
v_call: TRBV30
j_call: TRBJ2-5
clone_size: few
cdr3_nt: TGTGCCTGGAGTGTCTCAAACGGTACCACTAGCGGGAGTTGGCAAGAGACCCAGTACTTC
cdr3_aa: CAWSVSNGTTSGSWQETQYF

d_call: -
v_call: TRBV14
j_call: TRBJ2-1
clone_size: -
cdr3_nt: TGTGCCAGCAGCCAACTTAGCGTGGACAATGAGCAGTTCTTC
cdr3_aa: CASSQLSVDNEQFF

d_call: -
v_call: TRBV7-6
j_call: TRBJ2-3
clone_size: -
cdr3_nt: TGTGCCAGCAGCGCGCCACTGGGCCGCACAGATACGCAGTATTTT
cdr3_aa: CASSAPLGRTDTQYF

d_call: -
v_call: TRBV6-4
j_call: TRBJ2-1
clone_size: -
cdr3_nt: TGTGCCAGCAGTAACTTTCCGGGACGCCAGCAGTTCTTC
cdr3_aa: CASSNFPGRQQFF

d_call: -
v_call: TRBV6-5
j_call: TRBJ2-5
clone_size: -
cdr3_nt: TGTGCCAGCAGTTACTCTCCGGAAACCCAGTACTTC
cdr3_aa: CASSYSPETQYF

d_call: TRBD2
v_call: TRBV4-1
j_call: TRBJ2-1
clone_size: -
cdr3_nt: TGCGCCAGCAGCCAAGATGGACTAGCGGGAGGGCAGTTCTTC
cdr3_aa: CASSQDGLAGGQFF

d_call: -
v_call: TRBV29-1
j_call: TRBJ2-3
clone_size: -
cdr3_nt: TGCAGCGTTGTCGGGGTTTTACGGGGGAGCACAGATACGCAGTATTTT
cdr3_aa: CSVVGVLRGSTDTQYF

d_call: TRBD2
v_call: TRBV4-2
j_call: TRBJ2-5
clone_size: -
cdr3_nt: TGTGCCAGCAGCCAACAAGACGGGGCTAGCGGGGGGGCGGAGACCCAGTACTTC
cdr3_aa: CASSQQDGASGGAETQYF

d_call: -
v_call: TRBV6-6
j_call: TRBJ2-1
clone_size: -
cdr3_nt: TGTGCCAGCAGTTACCCAATAAAAGGAGATGAGCAGTTCTTC
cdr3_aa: CASSYPIKGDEQFF

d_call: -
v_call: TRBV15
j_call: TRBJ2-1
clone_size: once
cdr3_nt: TGTGCCACCAGCAGAGGGGGGGAGCAGTTCTTC
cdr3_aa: CATSRGGEQFF

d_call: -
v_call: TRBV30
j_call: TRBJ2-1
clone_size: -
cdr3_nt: TGTGCCTGGGAACCTACTAGGAATGAGCAGTTCTTC
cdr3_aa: CAWEPTRNEQFF

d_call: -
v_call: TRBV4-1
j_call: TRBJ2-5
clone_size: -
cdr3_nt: TGCGCCAGCAGCCCGTTTGCGGGACAAGAGACCCAGTACTTC
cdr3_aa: CASSPFAGQETQYF

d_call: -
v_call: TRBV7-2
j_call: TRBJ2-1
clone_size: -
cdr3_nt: TGTGCCAGCAGCTTTGCCCAGGATTGGGATGAGCAGTTCTTC
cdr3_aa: CASSFAQDWDEQFF

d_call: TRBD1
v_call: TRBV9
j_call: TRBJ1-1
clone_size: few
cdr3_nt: TGTGCCAGCAGCGTAGGGGCGGGACAGGGAAACACTGAAGCTTTCTTT
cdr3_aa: CASSVGAGQGNTEAFF

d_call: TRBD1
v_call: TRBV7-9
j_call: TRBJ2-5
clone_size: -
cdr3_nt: TGTGCCAGCAGCTTAGGACCACAGGGGCCAGAGACCCAGTACTTC
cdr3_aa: CASSLGPQGPETQYF

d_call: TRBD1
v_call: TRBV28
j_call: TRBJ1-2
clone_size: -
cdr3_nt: TGTGCCAGCAGTTTCGGACAGGGTAACTATGGCTACACCTTC
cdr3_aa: CASSFGQGNYGYTF

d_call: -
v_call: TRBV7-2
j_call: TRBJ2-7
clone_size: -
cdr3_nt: TGTGCCAGCAGCGGACTGGACAGCTCCTACGAGCAGTACTTC
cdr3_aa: CASSGLDSSYEQYF

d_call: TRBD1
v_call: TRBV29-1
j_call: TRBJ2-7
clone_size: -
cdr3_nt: TGCAGCGTTGAGTGGGACAGGAACTCCTACGAGCAGTACTTC
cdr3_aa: CSVEWDRNSYEQYF

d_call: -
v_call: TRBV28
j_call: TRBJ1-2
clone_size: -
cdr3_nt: TGTGCCAGCAGTTTAATCAGGAGTAACTATGGCTACACCTTC
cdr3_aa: CASSLIRSNYGYTF

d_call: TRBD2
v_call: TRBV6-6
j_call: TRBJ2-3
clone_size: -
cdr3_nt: TGTGCCAGCACCCACGGACTAGCTCTGGGCACAGATACGCAGTATTTT
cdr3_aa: CASTHGLALGTDTQYF

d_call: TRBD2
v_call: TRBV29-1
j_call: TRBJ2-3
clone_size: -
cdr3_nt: TGCAGCGTTGCTAGCGGGAGAGGAAATACGCAGTATTTT
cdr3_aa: CSVASGRGNTQYF